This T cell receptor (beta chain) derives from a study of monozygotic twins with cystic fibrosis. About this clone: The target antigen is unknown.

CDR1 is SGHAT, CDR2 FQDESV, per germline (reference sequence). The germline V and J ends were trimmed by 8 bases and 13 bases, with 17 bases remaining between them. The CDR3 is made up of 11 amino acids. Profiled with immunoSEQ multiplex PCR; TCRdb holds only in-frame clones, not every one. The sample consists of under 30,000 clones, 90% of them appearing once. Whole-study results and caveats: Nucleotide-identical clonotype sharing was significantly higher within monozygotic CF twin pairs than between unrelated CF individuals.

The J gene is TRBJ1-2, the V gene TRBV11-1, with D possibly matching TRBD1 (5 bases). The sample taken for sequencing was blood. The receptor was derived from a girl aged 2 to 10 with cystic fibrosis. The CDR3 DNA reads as TGTGCCAGCCCCCGACCCGGGGGGGGCACCTTC. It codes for CASPRPGGGTF.